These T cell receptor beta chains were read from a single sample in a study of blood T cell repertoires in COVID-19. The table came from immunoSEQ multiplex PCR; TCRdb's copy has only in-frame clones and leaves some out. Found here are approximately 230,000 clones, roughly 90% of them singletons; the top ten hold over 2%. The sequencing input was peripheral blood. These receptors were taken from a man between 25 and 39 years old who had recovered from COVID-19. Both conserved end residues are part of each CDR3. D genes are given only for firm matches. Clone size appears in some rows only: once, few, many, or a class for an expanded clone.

CDR3aa: CAWNPRQGVGNQPQHF
CDR3nt: TGTGCCTGGAACCCCCGACAGGGCGTAGGCAATCAGCCCCAGCATTTT
j_gene: TRBJ1-5
d_gene: TRBD1
abundance: few
v_gene: TRBV30

CDR3aa: CASIRASVDNEQFF
CDR3nt: TGTGCCAGCATCCGGGCTAGCGTAGACAATGAGCAGTTCTTC
j_gene: TRBJ2-1
d_gene: NA
abundance: once
v_gene: TRBV18

CDR3aa: CASSQLGTGTGVTRQYF
CDR3nt: TGCGCCAGCAGCCAACTGGGGACCGGGACAGGGGTAACGAGGCAGTACTTC
j_gene: TRBJ2-7
d_gene: TRBD1
abundance: NA
v_gene: TRBV4-3

CDR3aa: CASSLARGNTEAFF
CDR3nt: TGTGCCAGTAGTCTGGCCAGGGGAAACACTGAAGCTTTCTTT
j_gene: TRBJ1-1
d_gene: NA
abundance: NA
v_gene: TRBV19

CDR3aa: CASSSPRQGARGYTF
CDR3nt: TGTGCCAGTAGTAGCCCTAGACAGGGCGCCCGGGGCTACACCTTC
j_gene: TRBJ1-2
d_gene: TRBD1
abundance: NA
v_gene: TRBV19

CDR3aa: CASGMAGGSSNQPQHF
CDR3nt: TGTGCCAGCGGTATGGCAGGGGGAAGCAGCAATCAGCCCCAGCATTTT
j_gene: TRBJ1-5
d_gene: TRBD1
abundance: NA
v_gene: TRBV3-1/TRBV3-2

CDR3aa: CASNSLNTGELFF
CDR3nt: TGTGCCAGTAATAGCTTGAACACCGGGGAGCTGTTTTTT
j_gene: TRBJ2-2
d_gene: NA
abundance: once
v_gene: TRBV19

CDR3aa: CASSYGGTDGYTF
CDR3nt: TGTGCCAGCAGTTACGGGGGCACAGATGGCTACACCTTC
j_gene: TRBJ1-2
d_gene: NA
abundance: NA
v_gene: TRBV6-2/TRBV6-3

CDR3aa: CASSGPSGDLKELFF
CDR3nt: TGTGCCAGCAGCGGGCCTAGCGGGGACCTCAAGGAGCTGTTTTTT
j_gene: TRBJ2-2
d_gene: TRBD2
abundance: NA
v_gene: TRBV4-2

CDR3aa: CASSLYVLTGGNQPQHF
CDR3nt: TGTGCCAGCAGCTTATATGTCCTGACAGGAGGCAATCAGCCCCAGCATTTT
j_gene: TRBJ1-5
d_gene: NA
abundance: many
v_gene: TRBV7-8

CDR3aa: CASSTFGTGVYGYTF
CDR3nt: TGTGCCAGTAGTACCTTCGGGACAGGGGTCTATGGCTACACCTTC
j_gene: TRBJ1-2
d_gene: TRBD1
abundance: NA
v_gene: TRBV19

CDR3aa: CATYTGLRNEQFF
CDR3nt: TGTGCCACTTACACCGGGTTGCGCAATGAGCAGTTCTTC
j_gene: TRBJ2-1
d_gene: NA
abundance: NA
v_gene: TRBV19

CDR3aa: CASSLLVDTQYF
CDR3nt: TGTGCCAGCAGTCTACTTGTAGATACGCAGTATTTT
j_gene: TRBJ2-3
d_gene: NA
abundance: NA
v_gene: TRBV12-3/TRBV12-4

CDR3aa: CASSVRGRGAYGYTF
CDR3nt: TGTGCCAGCAGCGTTCGTGGCAGGGGGGCTTATGGCTACACCTTC
j_gene: TRBJ1-2
d_gene: TRBD1
abundance: NA
v_gene: TRBV7-9

CDR3aa: CASSVWGQLDNEQFF
CDR3nt: TGTGCCAGCAGCGTGTGGGGCCAGCTCGACAATGAGCAGTTCTTC
j_gene: TRBJ2-1
d_gene: NA
abundance: NA
v_gene: TRBV9

CDR3aa: CASFPSSSSYNEQFF
CDR3nt: TGCGCCAGCTTCCCTTCTTCGAGCTCCTACAATGAGCAGTTCTTC
j_gene: TRBJ2-1
d_gene: NA
abundance: few
v_gene: TRBV5-1

CDR3aa: CASSLDTGGFQYF
CDR3nt: TGTGCCAGCAGCTTAGACACGGGGGGATTTCAGTACTTC
j_gene: TRBJ2-4
d_gene: TRBD2
abundance: NA
v_gene: TRBV11-3

CDR3aa: CASSIGAGGTEAFF
CDR3nt: TGTGCCAGTAGTATAGGCGCAGGGGGGACTGAAGCTTTCTTT
j_gene: TRBJ1-1
d_gene: TRBD1
abundance: NA
v_gene: TRBV19

CDR3aa: CASSLASWEQYF
CDR3nt: TGTGCCAGCAGCTTGGCCAGTTGGGAGCAGTACTTC
j_gene: TRBJ2-7
d_gene: NA
abundance: NA
v_gene: TRBV5-6

CDR3aa: CASSFLSSNGYTF
CDR3nt: TGTGCCAGCAGCTTTTTGTCGTCTAATGGCTACACCTTC
j_gene: TRBJ1-2
d_gene: NA
abundance: NA
v_gene: TRBV7-2

CDR3aa: CASTRTGSGYGYTF
CDR3nt: TGCGCCAGCACCCGGACAGGGAGTGGCTATGGCTACACCTTC
j_gene: TRBJ1-2
d_gene: TRBD1
abundance: few
v_gene: TRBV5-1

CDR3aa: CASGLVPYRDSGNTIYF
CDR3nt: TGTGCTAGTGGTTTGGTACCGTACAGAGACTCTGGAAACACCATATATTTT
j_gene: TRBJ1-3
d_gene: NA
abundance: few
v_gene: TRBV12-5

CDR3aa: CASSLVQGFGETQYF
CDR3nt: TGTGCCAGCAGCTTAGTCCAGGGGTTTGGAGAGACCCAGTACTTC
j_gene: TRBJ2-5
d_gene: NA
abundance: NA
v_gene: TRBV7-9

CDR3aa: CASSEAFSPYEQYF
CDR3nt: TGTGCCAGCAGTGAAGCGTTTTCTCCCTACGAGCAGTACTTC
j_gene: TRBJ2-7
d_gene: NA
abundance: few
v_gene: TRBV6-1

CDR3aa: CASSPGQRSNEQFF
CDR3nt: TGTGCCAGCAGCCCGGGACAGAGAAGCAATGAGCAGTTCTTC
j_gene: TRBJ2-1
d_gene: TRBD1
abundance: NA
v_gene: TRBV7-2

CDR3aa: CASSPQPSSREVGYEQYF
CDR3nt: TGTGCCAGCAGCCCACAACCCTCATCGAGGGAGGTGGGCTACGAGCAGTACTTC
j_gene: TRBJ2-7
d_gene: NA
abundance: NA
v_gene: TRBV7-9

CDR3aa: CASSQPVETGSPLHF
CDR3nt: TGTGCCAGCAGCCAACCAGTGGAAACGGGGTCACCCCTCCACTTT
j_gene: TRBJ1-6
d_gene: NA
abundance: NA
v_gene: TRBV4-2

CDR3aa: CASRYSGASGNTIYF
CDR3nt: TGTGCCAGCAGGTACTCAGGGGCTTCAGGAAACACCATATATTTT
j_gene: TRBJ1-3
d_gene: NA
abundance: NA
v_gene: TRBV27

CDR3aa: CASSRWTSRGETQYF
CDR3nt: TGTGCCAGCAGCCGATGGACTAGTAGGGGAGAAACGCAGTATTTT
j_gene: TRBJ2-3
d_gene: TRBD2
abundance: NA
v_gene: TRBV3-1/TRBV3-2

CDR3aa: CASSIGGDSYEQYF
CDR3nt: TGTGCCAGTAGTATTGGGGGGGACTCCTACGAGCAGTACTTC
j_gene: TRBJ2-7
d_gene: TRBD2
abundance: NA
v_gene: TRBV19

CDR3aa: CASSFTGTSKVPVNNEQFF
CDR3nt: TGTGCCAGCAGCTTTACCGGGACTAGTAAGGTTCCCGTCAACAATGAGCAGTTCTTC
j_gene: TRBJ2-1
d_gene: TRBD2
abundance: once
v_gene: TRBV11-3

CDR3aa: CASRFGQNYGYTF
CDR3nt: TGTGCCAGCAGGTTTGGACAGAACTATGGCTACACCTTC
j_gene: TRBJ1-2
d_gene: NA
abundance: NA
v_gene: TRBV5-6

CDR3aa: CASSWNTSGGSLSFYEQYF
CDR3nt: TGTGCCAGCAGTTGGAATACTAGCGGGGGGTCACTCTCTTTCTACGAGCAGTACTTC
j_gene: TRBJ2-7
d_gene: TRBD2
abundance: NA
v_gene: TRBV6-2/TRBV6-3

CDR3aa: CASSIRSGPRAEAFF
CDR3nt: TGTGCCAGCAGCATCCGTTCTGGGCCTCGTGCTGAAGCTTTCTTT
j_gene: TRBJ1-1
d_gene: NA
abundance: NA
v_gene: TRBV11-3

CDR3aa: CASSYEPGLSYEQYF
CDR3nt: TGCGCCAGCAGCTATGAACCAGGATTATCCTACGAGCAGTACTTC
j_gene: TRBJ2-7
d_gene: NA
abundance: NA
v_gene: TRBV5-1

CDR3aa: CASSAVGTGDEQYF
CDR3nt: TGTGCCAGCAGCGCGGTCGGGACAGGGGACGAGCAGTACTTC
j_gene: TRBJ2-7
d_gene: TRBD1
abundance: NA
v_gene: TRBV9

CDR3aa: CSGGIDTQYF
CDR3nt: TGCAGCGGAGGAATAGATACGCAGTATTTT
j_gene: TRBJ2-3
d_gene: NA
abundance: NA
v_gene: TRBV29-1

CDR3aa: CASSTQGSPFYGYTF
CDR3nt: TGTGCCAGTAGTACTCAGGGATCCCCCTTCTATGGCTACACCTTC
j_gene: TRBJ1-2
d_gene: NA
abundance: NA
v_gene: TRBV19

CDR3aa: CASTPLAGGPDTQYF
CDR3nt: TGTGCCAGCACCCCCCTAGCGGGGGGGCCAGATACGCAGTATTTT
j_gene: TRBJ2-3
d_gene: TRBD2
abundance: NA
v_gene: TRBV6-5

CDR3aa: CASSPIQETQYF
CDR3nt: TGCGCCAGCAGTCCCATTCAAGAGACCCAGTACTTC
j_gene: TRBJ2-5
d_gene: NA
abundance: NA
v_gene: TRBV23-1

CDR3aa: CASSLSRAGQPQHF
CDR3nt: TGTGCCAGCAGTTTATCGAGGGCTGGACAGCCCCAGCATTTT
j_gene: TRBJ1-5
d_gene: NA
abundance: NA
v_gene: TRBV27

CDR3aa: CASSVDRGGSTEAFF
CDR3nt: TGTGCCAGCAGTGTGGATCGCGGGGGTTCCACTGAAGCTTTCTTT
j_gene: TRBJ1-1
d_gene: NA
abundance: NA
v_gene: TRBV2

CDR3aa: CASSLVATSTDTQYF
CDR3nt: TGCGCCAGCAGCTTGGTTGCTACTAGCACAGATACGCAGTATTTT
j_gene: TRBJ2-3
d_gene: NA
abundance: NA
v_gene: TRBV5-1

CDR3aa: CASSYSGANYGYTF
CDR3nt: TGTGCCAGCAGTTACTCGGGAGCTAACTATGGCTACACCTTC
j_gene: TRBJ1-2
d_gene: NA
abundance: NA
v_gene: TRBV6-5

CDR3aa: CSVRVGVAKNIQYF
CDR3nt: TGCAGCGTTCGGGTGGGAGTAGCCAAAAACATTCAGTACTTC
j_gene: TRBJ2-4
d_gene: NA
abundance: NA
v_gene: TRBV29-1

CDR3aa: CATSRAHQGGETLFF
CDR3nt: TGTGCCACCAGCAGAGCCCACCAAGGGGGTGAAACTCTGTTTTTT
j_gene: TRBJ1-4
d_gene: NA
abundance: NA
v_gene: TRBV15

CDR3aa: CASSSIGRDTIYF
CDR3nt: TGTGCCAGCAGCTCAATCGGGAGGGACACCATATATTTT
j_gene: TRBJ1-3
d_gene: NA
abundance: few
v_gene: TRBV5-8

CDR3aa: CASSHLKSSGNTIYF
CDR3nt: TGCGCCAGCAGCCACCTAAAAAGCTCTGGAAACACCATATATTTT
j_gene: TRBJ1-3
d_gene: NA
abundance: NA
v_gene: TRBV4-1